This TCR beta chain stems from a study of shared clonotypes between healthy human individuals. About the research overall: Each donor's CD8 memory used one plate, CD8 naive two, each CD4 subset three.

The study, taken as a whole, reports: A handful of donors showed sharing of 4.5% to 6% of naive CD4 clonotypes. Among non-shared clonotypes, generation probabilities were lower than among those shared by all four donors.

Profiled with immunoSEQ multiplex PCR; TCRdb holds only in-frame clones, not every one. Here the sample spans a few hundred thousand clones, nearly 97% being singletons. Turning to this clone: Its antigen is not known.

Terminally differentiated effector memory CD45RA+ cells were excluded by CCR7 positive selection of CD45RO-negative cells. Each of the donors was a healthy adult who was HIV-negative and had not had a recent acute infection or vaccination. V was cut by 3 bases and J by 4 bases, with 10 bases left in between. The CDR3 is 13 amino acids. Germline V gene lookup returns CDR1 LNHDA and CDR2 SQIVND (reference sequence). The chain combines TRBV19 with TRBJ2-7; D possibly corresponds to TRBD1 (6 bases). This receptor was identified in a woman aged 25 to 39 in good health. Sequencing input: naive CD8+ T cells sorted from blood. The CDR3 DNA sequence: TGTGCCAGTAGTATTCCAGGGGTTTACGAGCAGTACTTC. Its protein is CASSIPGVYEQYF.